Listed below are T cell receptor beta chains from one sample, sequenced in a study of regulatory T cells in long-lasting Graves disease. TCRdb re-analysed the multiplex PCR reads in MiXCR, keeping a single row per CDR3 protein. The data hold hundreds of thousands of distinct CDR3 sequences, with around 15% observed a single time. This specimen was peripheral blood mononuclear cells (PBMCs), taken at new diagnosis, from a patient treated with antithyroid drugs. Receptor source: a female donor with Graves disease. The CDR3 runs from the conserved cysteine through the conserved F or W. D genes are given only for firm matches. Clone size is shown for a subset of rows, as once, few, many or a class of expanded clone.

D	size	J	V	DNA	CDR3
TRBD2	-	TRBJ2-7	TRBV29-1	TGCAGCGGCGCCGGGGCTAGCGGGAGGTCCAACTCCTACGAGCAGTACTTC	CSGAGASGRSNSYEQYF
TRBD1	many	TRBJ2-7	TRBV27	TGTGCCAGCAGTTTATGGGGACAGGGCGAGCAGTACTTC	CASSLWGQGEQYF
TRBD1	many	TRBJ2-5	TRBV2	TGTGCCAGCAGGAAGGACAGGAGGTTGGGTTTGGAGACCCAGTACTTC	CASRKDRRLGLETQYF
-	-	TRBJ2-1	TRBV12-3/TRBV12-4	TGTGCCAGCAGTTTGGGCAGGCTTAAAGAGACCCAGTTCTTC	CASSLGRLKETQFF
TRBD2	few	TRBJ2-2	TRBV24-1	TGTGCCACCAGTGCCCCTAGCGGGTACGCGACCGTCGGGGAGCTGTTTTTT	CATSAPSGYATVGELFF
-	few	TRBJ2-6	TRBV15	TGTGCCACCAGCAGAGAATACGGGACTGCCGTTGGGGCCAACGTCCTGACTTTC	CATSREYGTAVGANVLTF
-	few	TRBJ1-5	TRBV19	TGTGCCAGTACCATGGGTCCTAATAGCAATCAGCCCCAGCATTTT	CASTMGPNSNQPQHF
TRBD2	-	TRBJ2-3	TRBV7-2	TGTGCCAGCAGCTTAGGGACTAGCGGGAGGGCGGGAGATACGCAGTATTTT	CASSLGTSGRAGDTQYF
TRBD2	-	TRBJ2-2	TRBV20-1	TGCAGTGCCCCAACGGGGGGGCCAGCCGGGGAGCTGTTTTTT	CSAPTGGPAGELFF
-	many	TRBJ1-6	TRBV7-2	TGTGCCAGCAGCTTGGGCCTCAATTCACCCCTCCACTTT	CASSLGLNSPLHF
TRBD2	once	TRBJ2-1	TRBV20-1	TGCAGTGCTAGAGTGACTAGCGGGAGGGTTAGCTCCTACAATGAGCAGTTCTTC	CSARVTSGRVSSYNEQFF
-	many	TRBJ1-6	TRBV3-1	TGTGCCAGCAGCCAAGGGGGGTTTAATTCACCCCTCCACTTT	CASSQGGFNSPLHF
TRBD2	many	TRBJ2-2	TRBV20-1	TGCAGTGCGAGCGGTATCACTACTAGCGGGAGGGCCTTAAACACCGGGGAGCTGTTTTTT	CSASGITTSGRALNTGELFF
TRBD1	few	TRBJ1-2	TRBV24-1	TGTGCCACCAGTGGATGGGGGGACAGGGGACCCTCCTACTATGGCTACACCTTC	CATSGWGDRGPSYYGYTF
-	many	TRBJ1-2	TRBV3-1	TGTGCCAGCAGCCAAGCAGCCAACTATGGCTACACCTTC	CASSQAANYGYTF
TRBD1	many	TRBJ1-1	TRBV11-2	TGTGCCAGCAGCTTAAGGACAGGGGGGGAAGCTTTCTTT	CASSLRTGGEAFF
-	many	TRBJ2-2	TRBV7-9	TGTGCCAGCAGCTTAGGTCTCCTGGGCCAGAGCGGGGAGCTGTTTTTT	CASSLGLLGQSGELFF
-	many	TRBJ2-7	TRBV6-5	TGTGCCAGCAGTTACCGTTACGAGCAGTACTTC	CASSYRYEQYF
-	many	TRBJ1-5	TRBV6-2/TRBV6-3	TGTGCCAGCAGTCGCAACAGGTTCCCGGGAGGCCGAGGCAATCAGCCCCAGCATTTT	CASSRNRFPGGRGNQPQHF
-	many	TRBJ2-1	TRBV7-3	TGTGCCAGCAGCTTCACAGGGCCCAATGAGCAGTTCTTC	CASSFTGPNEQFF
-	-	TRBJ2-1	TRBV7-2	TGTGCCAGCAGCCTCGTTCGGGCTAGCTACAATGAGCAGTTCTTC	CASSLVRASYNEQFF
TRBD1	-	TRBJ2-2	TRBV11-1	TGTGCCAGCAGCAGCCAAAGACAGGGCACCGGGGAGCTGTTTTTT	CASSSQRQGTGELFF
-	-	TRBJ2-5	TRBV9	TGTGCCAGCAGCGTAGCGGGGTACGAGACCCAGTACTTC	CASSVAGYETQYF
TRBD1	-	TRBJ2-3	TRBV27	TGTGCCAGCACGGCAGGGGGCCCAGATACGCAGTATTTT	CASTAGGPDTQYF
TRBD1	-	TRBJ1-4	TRBV7-2	TGTGCCAGCAGCTTAGCGCAAGGGGACAGGGGGGGAAAACTGTTTTTT	CASSLAQGDRGGKLFF
-	many	TRBJ1-1	TRBV4-1	TGCGCCAGCAGCCGAGGACAAGGCCCCACTGAAGCTTTCTTT	CASSRGQGPTEAFF
-	-	TRBJ1-1	TRBV29-1	TGCAGCGTCGACCTCGGGCGAGAAGCTTTCTTT	CSVDLGREAFF
TRBD1	many	TRBJ1-1	TRBV12-5	TGTGCTAGTGGTTTGGAATACCGGACAGGGGGCGTAGGGGACACTGAAGCTTTCTTT	CASGLEYRTGGVGDTEAFF
-	-	TRBJ1-1	TRBV28	TGTGCCAGCAGTTTATTCAGGGATAACACTGAAGCTTTCTTT	CASSLFRDNTEAFF
-	many	TRBJ1-1	TRBV4-1	TGCGCCAGCAGCCATTTCGGGACAAGGAACACTGAAGCTTTCTTT	CASSHFGTRNTEAFF
-	few	TRBJ1-2	TRBV4-1	TGCGCCAGCAGCCAGTCCCCCTCCATCGACCTTGGCTACACCTTC	CASSQSPSIDLGYTF
-	many	TRBJ2-4	TRBV20-1	TGCAGTGCTAGAGCCCCTAGTCAACAAAACATTCAGTACTTC	CSARAPSQQNIQYF
TRBD2	many	TRBJ2-3	TRBV6-5	TGTGCCAGCAGTTACTCCCGAGAACCGGGACTAGCGGGCGCAGATACGCAGTATTTT	CASSYSREPGLAGADTQYF
-	many	TRBJ1-4	TRBV11-2	TGTGCCAGCAGCTTTTGGTCGGAAAAACTGTTTTTT	CASSFWSEKLFF
TRBD2	many	TRBJ2-1	TRBV20-1	TGCAGTGCTAAGACTAGCGGGAGAGACAATGAGCAGTTCTTC	CSAKTSGRDNEQFF
-	many	TRBJ2-5	TRBV2	TGTGCCAGCAAATACGATAAGACCCAGTACTTC	CASKYDKTQYF
TRBD1	few	TRBJ1-2	TRBV9	TGTGCCAGCAGCACCACCCTGGGACAGGGGGCGCAGGATTCCCCTGGCTACACCTTC	CASSTTLGQGAQDSPGYTF
-	many	TRBJ2-3	TRBV10-1	TGCGCCAGCAGTGAACGGACTCGAGAACCGCAGTATTTT	CASSERTREPQYF
-	many	TRBJ1-6	TRBV12-5	TGTGCTAGTGGTTTCCTAACCGGGCTCCCGCCCTATAATTCACCCCTCCACTTT	CASGFLTGLPPYNSPLHF
TRBD2	few	TRBJ2-3	TRBV7-2	TGTGCCAGCAGCTTATTACTAGCGGGTGGAGATACGCAGTATTTT	CASSLLLAGGDTQYF
TRBD1	many	TRBJ1-2	TRBV10-3	TGTGCCATCAGTCAGAACGACAGGGCTGATGGCTACACCTTC	CAISQNDRADGYTF
-	many	TRBJ2-7	TRBV7-9	TGTGCCAGCAGCTTCGTTTCAGGGCTCGAGCAGTACTTC	CASSFVSGLEQYF
-	many	TRBJ1-6	TRBV27	TGTGCCAGCAGTTTATTTGTGAGTTTGAGGTCACCCCTCCACTTT	CASSLFVSLRSPLHF
TRBD1	many	TRBJ2-7	TRBV5-1	TGCGCCAGCAGCTTGGGTGTGGGACAGGGGGCCTACGAGCAGTACTTC	CASSLGVGQGAYEQYF
TRBD2	many	TRBJ2-5	TRBV6-5	TGTGCCAGCAGTTACCCGTCCGGGGGGGCCGGAGCAAGGGAGACCCAGTACTTC	CASSYPSGGAGARETQYF